Listed below are T cell receptor beta chains from one sample, sequenced in a study of control samples from healthy donors and cancer patients. Libraries were prepared by immunoSEQ multiplex PCR; TCRdb keeps only in-frame clonotypes and omits some of them. The sample yields 70,000 to 80,000 clones, more than 75% seen once. Sequenced sample: blood. The receptor source for this set is a man aged 50 to 60 in good health. Each CDR3 is given with its conserved first and last residue. The order of the fields is CDR3 length, D gene, clone size, V gene, J gene, CDR3 protein, CDR3 DNA. A D gene is named only where the DNA matches it firmly. Rows give clone size only sometimes, using once, few, many, or a class for an expanded clone.

length: 13
D: -
size: -
V: TRBV18
J: TRBJ1-2
CDR3: CASSPDKAYGYTF
DNA: TGTGCCAGCTCACCGGACAAGGCCTATGGCTACACCTTC

length: 14
D: -
size: -
V: TRBV9
J: TRBJ1-4
CDR3: CASSSSRRGEKLFF
DNA: TGTGCCAGCAGCTCCTCCAGGCGTGGAGAAAAACTGTTTTTT

length: 13
D: -
size: few
V: TRBV19
J: TRBJ2-3
CDR3: CASSLPTEDTQYF
DNA: TGTGCCAGTAGTTTACCGACTGAAGATACGCAGTATTTT

length: 12
D: -
size: -
V: TRBV4-1
J: TRBJ1-2
CDR3: CASSQDGWSYTF
DNA: TGCGCCAGCAGCCAAGACGGGTGGAGCTACACCTTC

length: 15
D: -
size: -
V: TRBV7-2
J: TRBJ2-2
CDR3: CASSLALGNTGELFF
DNA: TGTGCCAGCAGCTTAGCACTGGGGAACACCGGGGAGCTGTTTTTT

length: 14
D: TRBD2
size: -
V: TRBV11-3
J: TRBJ2-1
CDR3: CASSPPLRENEQFF
DNA: TGTGCCAGCAGCCCCCCTCTGCGGGAGAATGAGCAGTTCTTC

length: 12
D: -
size: -
V: TRBV25-1
J: TRBJ2-1
CDR3: CASSEEKIGQFF
DNA: TGTGCCAGCAGTGAAGAAAAGATTGGGCAGTTCTTC

length: 14
D: -
size: -
V: TRBV11-2
J: TRBJ1-1
CDR3: CASSASLMNTEAFF
DNA: TGTGCCAGCAGCGCCTCCTTGATGAACACTGAAGCTTTCTTT

length: 14
D: TRBD1
size: -
V: TRBV30
J: TRBJ2-1
CDR3: CAWSVGGGLNEQFF
DNA: TGTGCCTGGAGTGTAGGGGGCGGATTAAATGAGCAGTTCTTC

length: 17
D: -
size: -
V: TRBV7-6
J: TRBJ1-4
CDR3: CASRAKMQGTTNEKLFF
DNA: TGTGCCAGCAGGGCTAAGATGCAGGGAACGACTAATGAAAAACTGTTTTTT

length: 12
D: -
size: -
V: TRBV19
J: TRBJ2-7
CDR3: CASSLPGSAQYF
DNA: TGTGCCAGTAGTCTACCGGGGAGTGCGCAGTACTTC

length: 14
D: -
size: -
V: TRBV4-1
J: TRBJ2-7
CDR3: CASSQVSDYYEQYF
DNA: TGCGCCAGCAGCCAAGTATCCGACTACTACGAGCAGTACTTC

length: 15
D: TRBD2
size: -
V: TRBV5-1
J: TRBJ2-5
CDR3: CASSLGLAGGETQYF
DNA: TGCGCCAGCAGCTTAGGGCTAGCGGGAGGAGAGACCCAGTACTTC

length: 14
D: -
size: -
V: TRBV5-6
J: TRBJ1-1
CDR3: CASSQTVTNTEAFF
DNA: TGTGCCAGCAGCCAGACAGTGACGAACACTGAAGCTTTCTTT

length: 14
D: -
size: once
V: TRBV9
J: TRBJ2-3
CDR3: CASSVGIGTDTQYF
DNA: TGTGCCAGCAGCGTAGGAATTGGCACAGATACGCAGTATTTT

length: 16
D: -
size: -
V: TRBV4-3
J: TRBJ2-7
CDR3: CASSQEQFTANYEQYF
DNA: TGCGCCAGCAGCCAAGAGCAATTTACCGCAAACTACGAGCAGTACTTC